These 5 T cell receptor beta chains originate from one sample sequenced in a study of chemoradiotherapy in HPV16-positive cancers. Here immunoSEQ multiplex PCR was the method, and the copy in TCRdb shows in-frame clones only, minus some. In the table there are some 29,000 clones, over 90% of which are singletons. The input for sequencing was blood, taken from a patient who underwent chemoradiotherapy. The receptors were sampled from a human donor with HPV-associated anogenital cancer.

The CDR3 region has the DNA TGCAGCGTCGCCCTCAGCGGGAGTGGCACAGATACGCAGTATTTT. Translated: CSVALSGSGTDTQYF. The gene calls are TRBV29-1 and TRBJ2-3; 8 bases agree with TRBD2. This CDR3 is 15 amino acids long. V shed 6 bases, J shed 1 base, and the junction held 9 bases outside the gene matches. Looked up from germline, CDR1 is SQVTM and CDR2 is ANQGSEA.

This clone appeared a single time. J is TRBJ2-2 and V is TRBV7-9; 14 bases are shared with TRBD2. Germline CDR1 reads SEHNR; CDR2 reads FQNEAQ (reference sequence). With 4 bases clipped from V and 6 bases from J, the junction kept 4 bases outside the gene matches. This CDR3 is 16 amino acids long. The CDR3 DNA is TGTGCCAGCAGCTCCCGACTAGCGGGGGGGCCCGGGGAGCTGTTTTTT. Its protein product is CASSSRLAGGPGELFF. Variable domain in full (rest from reference TRBV7-9 and TRBJ2-2): DTGVSQNPRHKITKRGQNVTFRCDPISEHNRLYWYRQTLGQGPEFLTYFQNEAQLEKSRLLSDRFSAERPKGSFSTLEIQRTEQGDSAMYLCASSSRLAGGPGELFFGEGSRLTVL.

The chain is built from TRBV6-4 and TRBJ2-1; 8 bases line up with TRBD2. The CDR3 runs 16 residues. The junction had 6 bases not matched to a gene; V was cut back by 4 bases and J by 1 base. Germline V lookup: CDR1 MRHNA, CDR2 SNTAGT. Here the CDR3 DNA reads TGTGCCAGCAGTGTCTTTCTAGCGGGTTCCTACAATGAGCAGTTCTTC. Protein product: CASSVFLAGSYNEQFF.

The chain's CDR3 is CASRPPSGMSTDTQYF. Here the CDR3 DNA reads TGTGCCAGCAGACCCCCTAGCGGGATGAGCACAGATACGCAGTATTTT. V gene TRBV7-2 combines with J gene TRBJ2-3; 9 bases agree with TRBD2. J gave up 0 bases and V 6 bases, and 7 bases lay outside the gene matches. The germline V gene encodes CDR1 SGHTA and CDR2 FQGNSA. There are 16 residues in the CDR3.

The rearrangement uses TRBV7-9 and TRBJ2-5, with D tentatively TRBD2 (6 bases). The germline V and J ends were trimmed by 5 bases and 2 bases, with 12 bases remaining between them. The CDR3 runs 14 residues. Germline V gene lookup returns CDR1 SEHNR and CDR2 FQNEAQ (reference sequence). The CDR3 region is CASSLVRGQETQYF. The CDR3 nucleotides are TGTGCCAGCAGCCTAGTGCGGGGTCAAGAGACCCAGTACTTC.